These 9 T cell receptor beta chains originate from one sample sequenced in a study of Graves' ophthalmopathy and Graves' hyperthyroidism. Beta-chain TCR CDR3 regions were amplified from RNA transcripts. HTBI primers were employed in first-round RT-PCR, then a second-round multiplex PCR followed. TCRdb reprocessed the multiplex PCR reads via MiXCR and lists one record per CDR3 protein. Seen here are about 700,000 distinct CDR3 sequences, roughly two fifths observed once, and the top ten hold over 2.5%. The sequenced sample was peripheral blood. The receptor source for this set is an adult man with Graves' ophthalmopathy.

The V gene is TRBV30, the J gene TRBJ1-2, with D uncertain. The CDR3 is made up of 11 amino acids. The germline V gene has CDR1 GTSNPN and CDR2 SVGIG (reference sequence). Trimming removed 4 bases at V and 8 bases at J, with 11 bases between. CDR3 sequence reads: CAWILGNGYTF. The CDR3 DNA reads TGTGCCTGGATCCTGGGAAACGGCTACACCTTC. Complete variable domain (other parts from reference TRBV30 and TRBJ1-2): SQTIHQWPATLVQPVGSPLSLECTVEGTSNPNLYWYRQAAGRGLQLLFYSVGIGQISSEVPQNLSASRPQDRQFILSSKKLLLSDSGFYLCAWILGNGYTFGSGTRLTVV.

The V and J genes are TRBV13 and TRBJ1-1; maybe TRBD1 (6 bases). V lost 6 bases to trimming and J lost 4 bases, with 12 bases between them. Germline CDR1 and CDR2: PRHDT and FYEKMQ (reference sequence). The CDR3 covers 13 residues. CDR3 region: CASSLWGRTEAFF. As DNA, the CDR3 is TGTGCCAGCAGTTTATGGGGGCGCACTGAAGCTTTCTTT.

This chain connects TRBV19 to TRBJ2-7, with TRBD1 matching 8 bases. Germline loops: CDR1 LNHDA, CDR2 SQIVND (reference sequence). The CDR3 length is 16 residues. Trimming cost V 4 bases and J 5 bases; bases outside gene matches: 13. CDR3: CASSNFGDRLANEQYF. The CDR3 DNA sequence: TGTGCCAGTAGTAATTTCGGGGACAGGCTGGCTAACGAGCAGTACTTC.

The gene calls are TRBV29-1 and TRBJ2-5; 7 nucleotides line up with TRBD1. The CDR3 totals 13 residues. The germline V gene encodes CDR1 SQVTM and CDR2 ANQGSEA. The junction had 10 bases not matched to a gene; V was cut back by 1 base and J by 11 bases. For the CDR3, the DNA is TGCAGCGTTGAAGGACAGGGTGGCAATGAGCAGTACTTC. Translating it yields CSVEGQGGNEQYF.

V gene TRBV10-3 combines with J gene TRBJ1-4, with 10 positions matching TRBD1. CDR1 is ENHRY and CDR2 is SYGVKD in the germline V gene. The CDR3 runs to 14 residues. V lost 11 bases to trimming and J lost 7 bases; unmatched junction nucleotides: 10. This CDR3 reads CAARPGQGREKLFF. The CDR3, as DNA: TGTGCCGCACGACCGGGACAGGGGCGTGAAAAACTGTTTTTT.

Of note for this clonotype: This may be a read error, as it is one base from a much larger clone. DNA for the CDR3: TGCAGCGTTCAGGGTAGCACCGGGGAGCTGTTTTTT. Its protein product is CSVQGSTGELFF. The rearrangement links TRBV29-1 to TRBJ2-2; TRBD1 might be the D (5 bases). V was pared by 5 bases and J by 4 bases, with 8 bases between. The CDR3 loop spans 12 amino acids. The germline CDR1 and CDR2 sequences are SQVTM and ANQGSEA.

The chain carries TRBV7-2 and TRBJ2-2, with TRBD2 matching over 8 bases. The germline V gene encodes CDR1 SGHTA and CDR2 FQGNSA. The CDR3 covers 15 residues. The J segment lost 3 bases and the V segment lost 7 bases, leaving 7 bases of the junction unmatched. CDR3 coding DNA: TGTGCCAGCACCTGGACTAGCTGGGACACCGGGGAGCTGTTTTTT. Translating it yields CASTWTSWDTGELFF. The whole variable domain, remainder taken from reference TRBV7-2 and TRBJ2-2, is GAGVSQSPSNKVTEKGKDVELRCDPISGHTALYWYRQSLGQGLEFLIYFQGNSAPDKSGLPSDRFSAERTGGSVSTLTIQRTQQEDSAVYLCASTWTSWDTGELFFGEGSRLTVL.

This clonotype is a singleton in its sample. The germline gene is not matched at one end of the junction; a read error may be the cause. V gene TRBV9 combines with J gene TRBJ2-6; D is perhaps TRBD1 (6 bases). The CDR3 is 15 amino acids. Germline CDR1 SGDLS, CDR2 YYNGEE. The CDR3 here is CASSVHRAGANVLTF. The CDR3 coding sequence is TGCGCCAGCAGCGTTCACAGGGCTGGGGCCAACGTCCTGACTTTC.

CDR3 in amino acids: CASRQTASNQPQHF. In DNA, the CDR3 is TGTGCCAGTAGGCAGACAGCTAGCAATCAGCCCCAGCATTTT. The chain carries TRBV19 and TRBJ1-5, with D possibly TRBD1 on 5 matching bases. Trimming removed 6 bases at V and 0 bases at J, with 9 bases between. CDR3 length: 14 residues. Germline V gives CDR1 LNHDA, CDR2 SQIVND (reference sequence).